The TCR beta chain under discussion was sequenced for a study of shared clonotypes between healthy human individuals (dated by TCRdb to 2020 to 2022). Turning to the overall study: The cohort comprised two women and three men aged 18 to 49 years. The study deeply sequenced blood TCR repertoires of about 5 healthy adults to estimate repertoire size and the extent of clonotype sharing between individuals. Between about 0.8 and 9.5 billion PBMCs per donor were obtained by leukapheresis. For each donor, CD4 naive and CD4 memory were each run on three plates, CD8 naive on two plates, and CD8 memory on one plate. Different laboratories and diverse techniques were used to prepare libraries and sequence TCR repertoires, to increase sequencing depth and limit assay-specific biases. Overall study results and their limits: Naive subsets generally had larger estimated clonotype richness than memory subsets. Sampling was limited to blood, and TCR repertoires in tissue likely differ from TCR repertoires in blood. Incomplete sequencing was indicated by rarefaction of sorted-subset datasets, despite the large sequencing depth. Pairwise subsampling indicated that sequencing depth was expected to affect the degree of clonotype sharing among donors. Across four donors, approximately 4.9% of naive CD4, 3% to 4% of naive CD8, about 2% of memory CD4, and roughly 0.4% of memory CD8 clonotypes were shared. Compared with non-shared clonotypes, the clonotypes found in all four sorted-subset donors had higher generation probabilities. The small number of donors limited the genetic and exposure-history diversity represented.

Healthy HIV-negative adults with no recently reported acute infections or vaccinations were included as donors. Every donor was a Caucasian adult residing in Nashville, Tennessee, USA. CD4+ T cells were enriched through magnetic negative selection, after which naive cells were positively selected on CD45RA and the remaining negative fraction served as the memory subset. Blood was obtained by leukapheresis, after which PBMCs were separated by Ficoll-Histopaque density gradient centrifugation and cryopreserved in liquid nitrogen vapor phase. Analytical flow cytometry was used to check the purity and quantity of every magnetically sorted T cell population. Genomic DNA was isolated from every sorted fraction and measured by UV absorbance on a Nanodrop 2000c. Using the deep immunoSEQ assay, TCR CDR3 regions were amplified from genomic DNA by multiplex PCR. For each cell subset, the extracted genomic DNA was distributed evenly across all wells of several immunoSEQ 96-well plates, and each plate served as one replicate. For sorted subsets, approximately 210 ng genomic DNA, equal to 30,000 or so T cell genomes, was loaded into each replicate PCR. The purified libraries were quantified using a Qubit 3.0 fluorometer, sized with a Bioanalyzer 2100, and then quantified again using the KAPA Library Quantification kit. Every immunoSEQ 96-well plate was sequenced on a dedicated single-read 150-cycle Illumina NextSeq 550 flow cell. As for the authors' bioinformatics: The immunoSEQ output contained only junctional sequences without quality scores, so filtering could not match that applied to full-length reads. To assign V/J genes and CDR3, sequences were annotated against IMGT germline references using PyIR, a Python wrapper for IgBLAST v1.9. Reads with weak V/J assignments (E-value above 1e-6), missing CDR3, stop codons, out-of-frame junctions, or ambiguous translated residues were removed. V3J clonotypes were defined as sequences sharing the same inferred V gene, J gene, and CDR3 amino acid sequence. Percentage overlap between repertoires was calculated by dividing the number of shared unique clonotypes by the size of the smaller repertoire. RTK rarefaction, the Chao1 estimator, and Recon v2.1 estimates of unobserved clonotypes were used to assess repertoire richness. Generation probabilities for all TCRbeta clonotypes obtained by the gDNA method from several donors were computed using OLGA. The table comes from immuneACCESS by way of TCRdb, which keeps in-frame sequences with V and J called. Part of the clones is missing from these tables; in studies checked, under half for an unresolved V gene and the rest for unknown reasons. Clone size and the V and J calls come from that table; the DNA yielded D and trimming. This sample holds millions of clones; just over 90% were observed only once. Of the sample, roughly 0.15% is held by the ten largest clones.

The CDR3 contains 16 residues, cysteine and phenylalanine counted. Kept here is only the CDR3 DNA, which spans 48 bases and is read in frame from base 1. Cut back by 2 bases and 2 bases, the V and J ends lie 13 bases apart. CDR1 and CDR2 were assigned from the germline V gene (reference sequence) as LNHDA and SQIVND. Remarks on this clone: The target of this receptor is not known. Nothing much larger sits one base from this clone, and base qualities are not available.

The TCR originated in a man between 18 and 29 years old in good health. The chain couples TRBV19 to TRBJ1-5, with TRBD1 tentatively as D gene (6 bases match). The sequenced sample consisted of naive CD4+ T cells sorted from blood. The cell subset or site label, as the study defines it: CD45RA+ positively selected. The CDR3: CASSIRGARGNQPQHF. The sequence in DNA is TGTGCCAGTAGTATAAGGGGGGCCAGGGGCAATCAGCCCCAGCATTTT.